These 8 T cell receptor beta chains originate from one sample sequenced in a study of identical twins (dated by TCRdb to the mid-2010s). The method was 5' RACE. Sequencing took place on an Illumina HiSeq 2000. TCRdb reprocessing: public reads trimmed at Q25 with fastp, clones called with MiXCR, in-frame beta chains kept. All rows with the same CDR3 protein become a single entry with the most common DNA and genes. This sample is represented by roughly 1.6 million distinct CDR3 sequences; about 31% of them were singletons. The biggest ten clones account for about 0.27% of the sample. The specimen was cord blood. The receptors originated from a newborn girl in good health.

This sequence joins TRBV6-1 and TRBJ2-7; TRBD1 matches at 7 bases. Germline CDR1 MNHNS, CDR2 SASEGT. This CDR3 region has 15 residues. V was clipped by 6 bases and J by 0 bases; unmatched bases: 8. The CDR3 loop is CASRDTGTVSYEQYF. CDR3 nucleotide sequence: TGTGCCAGCAGAGATACCGGGACAGTCTCCTACGAGCAGTACTTC.

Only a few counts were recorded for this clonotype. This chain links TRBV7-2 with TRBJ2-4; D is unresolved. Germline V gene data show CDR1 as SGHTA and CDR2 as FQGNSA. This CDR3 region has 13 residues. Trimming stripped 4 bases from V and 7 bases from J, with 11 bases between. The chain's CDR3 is CASSSDAHNIQYF. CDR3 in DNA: TGTGCCAGCAGCTCTGACGCTCACAACATTCAGTACTTC.

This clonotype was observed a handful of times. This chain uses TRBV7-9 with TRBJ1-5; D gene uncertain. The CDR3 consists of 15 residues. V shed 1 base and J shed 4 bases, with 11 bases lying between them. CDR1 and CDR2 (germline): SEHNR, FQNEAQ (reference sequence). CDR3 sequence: CASSLGAAPNQPQHF. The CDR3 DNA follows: TGTGCCAGCAGCTTAGGGGCAGCCCCTAATCAGCCCCAGCATTTT. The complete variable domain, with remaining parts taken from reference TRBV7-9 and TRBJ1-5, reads DTGVSQNPRHKITKRGQNVTFRCDPISEHNRLYWYRQTLGQGPEFLTYFQNEAQLEKSRLLSDRFSAERPKGSFSTLEIQRTEQGDSAMYLCASSLGAAPNQPQHFGDGTRLSIL.

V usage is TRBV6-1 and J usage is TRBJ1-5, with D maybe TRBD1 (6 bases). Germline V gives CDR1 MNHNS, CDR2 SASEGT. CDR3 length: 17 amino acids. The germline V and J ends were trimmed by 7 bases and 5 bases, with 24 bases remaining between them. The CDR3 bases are TGTGCCAGCACCCAAAGGCGGACAGAAGGTGTCCATCAGCCCCAGCATTTT. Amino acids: CASTQRRTEGVHQPQHF.

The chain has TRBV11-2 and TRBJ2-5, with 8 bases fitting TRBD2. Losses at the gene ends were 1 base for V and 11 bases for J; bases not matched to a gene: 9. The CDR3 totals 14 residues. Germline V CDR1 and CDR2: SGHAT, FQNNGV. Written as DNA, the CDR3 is TGTGCCAGCAGCTTAGGGACTAGCTTCGGGGAGCAGTACTTC. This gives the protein CASSLGTSFGEQYF.

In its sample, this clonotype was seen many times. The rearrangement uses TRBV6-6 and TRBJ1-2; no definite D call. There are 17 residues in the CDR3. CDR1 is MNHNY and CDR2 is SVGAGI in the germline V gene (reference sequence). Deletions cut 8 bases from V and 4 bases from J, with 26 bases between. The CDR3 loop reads CASQEILAGVIVYGYTF. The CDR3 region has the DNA TGTGCCAGCCAGGAGATTTTAGCAGGAGTGATTGTCTATGGCTACACCTTC.

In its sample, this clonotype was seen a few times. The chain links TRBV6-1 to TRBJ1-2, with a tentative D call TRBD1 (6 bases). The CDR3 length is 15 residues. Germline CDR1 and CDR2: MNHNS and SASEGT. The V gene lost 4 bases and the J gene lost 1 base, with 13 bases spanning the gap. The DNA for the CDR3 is TGTGCCAGCAGTGGCCTGGGAGGGGGTAACTATGGCTACACCTTC. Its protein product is CASSGLGGGNYGYTF.

In DNA form, the CDR3 reads TGCAGTGCTAGACATACAGGGGAGAGCTACAATGAGCAGTACTTC. Its translation: CSARHTGESYNEQYF. This rearrangement joins TRBV20-1 to TRBJ2-5, with 7 bases lining up with TRBD1. Trimming removed 2 bases from V and 11 bases from J; junction bases left unmatched: 17. Germline V gene lookup returns CDR1 DFQATT and CDR2 SNEGSKA (reference sequence). The CDR3 sequence is 15 residues long.